Below, 16 T cell receptor beta chains from the same sample are listed, as sequenced in a study of blood T cell repertoires in COVID-19. Profiled with immunoSEQ multiplex PCR; TCRdb holds only in-frame clones, not every one. This table has roughly 240,000 clones, roughly 82% appearing once. Sequenced input: PBMCs or T cells enriched from blood (not recorded which). These receptors were taken from a woman aged 45 to 65 who had recovered from COVID-19.

This clone was observed a handful of times. The rearrangement joins TRBV7-8 to TRBJ1-2; D uncertain. Per the germline V gene, CDR1 is SGHVS and CDR2 is FQNEAQ. Trimming left V 4 bases short and J 4 bases short, with 19 bases between. The CDR3 runs 16 residues. In DNA, the CDR3 is TGTGCCAGCAGCTCGTACAGAGGGCGCTCTGGCTATGGCTACACCTTC. Protein sequence: CASSSYRGRSGYGYTF.

This chain links TRBV2 with TRBJ1-5, with D tentatively TRBD1 (6 bases). Looked up from germline, CDR1 is SNHLY and CDR2 is FYNNEI. V was clipped by 8 bases and J by 4 bases, with 12 bases between them. The CDR3 spans 13 residues. As DNA, the CDR3 is TGTGCCAGCTGTCGACAGGCTAATCAGCCCCAGCATTTT. Protein product: CASCRQANQPQHF.

This chain uses TRBV7-3 with TRBJ1-6; TRBD1 might be the D (6 bases). V was pared by 4 bases and J by 10 bases, with 14 bases between. The CDR3 spans 14 residues. From germline, CDR1 is SGHTA and CDR2 FQGTGA. CDR3 sequence (DNA): TGTGCCAGCAGCTACTCAGGGGCCGCATCACCCCTCCACTTT. It encodes CASSYSGAASPLHF. The whole variable domain, filled in from reference TRBV7-3 and TRBJ1-6, reads GAGVSQTPSNKVTEKGKYVELRCDPISGHTALYWYRQSLGQGPEFLIYFQGTGAADDSGLPNDRFFAVRPEGSVSTLKIQRTERGDSAVYLCASSYSGAASPLHFGNGTRLTVT.

This chain joins TRBV27 and TRBJ1-2, with 8 bases matching TRBD1. V was clipped by 2 bases and J by 8 bases; unmatched bases: 7. The CDR3 sequence is 14 residues long. Germline values: CDR1 MNHEY, CDR2 SMNVEV (reference sequence). CDR3 sequence: CASSLQGASGGYTF. CDR3 DNA: TGTGCCAGCAGTTTACAGGGGGCGTCGGGGGGCTACACCTTC.

The genes are TRBV5-6 and TRBJ2-1; possible D gene TRBD2, 6 bases. The CDR3 length is 17 residues. V dropped 3 bases and J dropped 3 bases, with 19 bases sitting between them. CDR1 is SGHDT and CDR2 is YYEEEE in the germline V gene. CDR3 nucleotide sequence: TGTGCCAGCAGCTCTGAGGGGAGGACTCAGGACTACAATGAGCAGTTCTTC. Protein sequence: CASSSEGRTQDYNEQFF.

This sequence joins TRBV27 and TRBJ1-1; 8 bases fit TRBD1. CDR3 length: 15 residues. Trimming at V came to 6 bases and at J to 5 bases, leaving 11 bases not matched to a gene. The germline gives CDR1 MNHEY, CDR2 SMNVEV (reference sequence). The CDR3 protein is CASSLTQGARTEAFF. The CDR3 region has the DNA TGTGCCAGCAGCCTTACTCAGGGGGCACGGACTGAAGCTTTCTTT.

The chain joins TRBV29-1 to TRBJ1-3; D is undetermined. Trimming removed 4 bases at V and 0 bases at J, with 7 bases between. CDR1 is SQVTM, CDR2 ANQGSEA, per germline. The CDR3 consists of 13 residues. CDR3 in amino acids: CSVARDSGNTIYF. CDR3 DNA sequence: TGCAGCGTTGCCCGAGACTCTGGAAACACCATATATTTT.

The V call is TRBV7-2, the J call TRBJ1-2; 8 bases fit TRBD1. This CDR3 contains 16 residues. V trimming: 5 bases; J trimming: 5 bases; junction bases outside the gene matches: 13. CDR1 SGHTA and CDR2 FQGNSA come from the germline V gene. CDR3 DNA: TGTGCCAGCAGCCCGAAGACAGGGGCGACCGGATATGGCTACACCTTC. This translates into CASSPKTGATGYGYTF.

This chain joins TRBV7-2 and TRBJ1-5; D might be TRBD1 (6 bases). Deletions cut 3 bases from V and 3 bases from J, with 9 bases between. CDR3 length: 14 residues. CDR1 SGHTA and CDR2 FQGNSA come from the germline V gene. The CDR3 nucleotides are TGTGCCAGCAGCTTCGGGACACCCAATCAGCCCCAGCATTTT. Residues: CASSFGTPNQPQHF.

This clone turned up a few times. The J gene is TRBJ1-6, the V gene TRBV6-5, with TRBD1 matching over 8 bases. CDR3 size: 14 residues. Germline V gene data show CDR1 as MNHEY and CDR2 as SVGAGI. With 6 bases clipped from V and 10 bases from J, the junction kept 8 bases outside the gene matches. In DNA form, the CDR3 reads TGTGCCAGCAGGGGGGGACAGGTTAGATCACCCCTCCACTTT. As protein: CASRGGQVRSPLHF.

This chain's CDR3 is CASSSQGQFSGNTIYF. CDR3 nucleotides: TGTGCCAGCAGCTCTCAGGGACAGTTCTCTGGAAACACCATATATTTT. V gene TRBV2 combines with J gene TRBJ1-3; 7 bases are a match to TRBD1. Germline CDR1 reads SNHLY; CDR2 reads FYNNEI. This CDR3 has 16 amino acids. V trimming: 6 bases; J trimming: 0 bases; junction bases outside the gene matches: 8.

The chain links TRBV19 to TRBJ1-5; no clear D gene. Germline V gene sequence: CDR1 LNHDA, CDR2 SQIVND (reference sequence). This CDR3 spans 16 amino acids. Trimming took off 3 bases at V and 1 base at J, with 13 bases between the two ends. Here the CDR3 reads CASSIYAGGSNQPQHF. The CDR3 bases are TGTGCCAGTAGTATCTATGCAGGAGGAAGCAATCAGCCCCAGCATTTT.

J is TRBJ2-5 and V is TRBV3-1 (or the pseudogene TRBV3-2); 10 nucleotides align to TRBD2. Trimming took 6 bases from V and 4 from J; bases not matched to a gene: 5. The germline V gene encodes CDR1 LGHDT and CDR2 YNNKEL (reference sequence). The CDR3 extends over 14 amino acids. In DNA form, the CDR3 reads TGTGCCAGCAGAAATAGCGGGGGGCCAGAGACCCAGTACTTC. It encodes CASRNSGGPETQYF.

The chain employs TRBV5-5 and TRBJ2-3, with D perhaps matching TRBD1 (5 bases). This CDR3 has 15 amino acids. Trimming stripped 1 base from V and 2 bases from J, with 11 bases between. Germline values: CDR1 SGHKS, CDR2 YYEKEE (reference sequence). CDR3 protein: CASSLWTTVTDTQYF. The CDR3 DNA is TGTGCCAGCAGCTTGTGGACGACAGTCACAGATACGCAGTATTTT.

In this sample, this clone turned up a few times. This sequence joins TRBV18 and TRBJ2-1; D unclear. There are 12 residues in the CDR3. The ends were cut back, 4 bases at V and 7 bases at J, with 8 bases in the middle. Germline values: CDR1 KGHSH, CDR2 LQKENI. In DNA form, the CDR3 reads TGTGCCAGCTCACAACTGGTGAATGAGCAGTTCTTC. The encoded protein is CASSQLVNEQFF. Full variable domain (outside the CDR3, taken from reference TRBV18 and TRBJ2-1): NAGVMQNPRHLVRRRGQEARLRCSPMKGHSHVYWYRQLPEEGLKFMVYLQKENIIDESGMPKERFSAEFPKEGPSILRIQQVVRGDSAAYFCASSQLVNEQFFGPGTRLTVL.

The chain combines TRBV19 with TRBJ2-7; 9 nucleotides agree with TRBD1. The CDR3 extends over 15 amino acids. The V and J ends lost 4 bases and 3 bases, in that order; junction bases with no gene match: 7. The germline V gene has CDR1 LNHDA and CDR2 SQIVND (reference sequence). CDR3 sequence reads: CASSTTGTGFYEQYF. CDR3 nucleotide sequence: TGTGCCAGTAGTACAACCGGGACAGGGTTCTACGAGCAGTACTTC.